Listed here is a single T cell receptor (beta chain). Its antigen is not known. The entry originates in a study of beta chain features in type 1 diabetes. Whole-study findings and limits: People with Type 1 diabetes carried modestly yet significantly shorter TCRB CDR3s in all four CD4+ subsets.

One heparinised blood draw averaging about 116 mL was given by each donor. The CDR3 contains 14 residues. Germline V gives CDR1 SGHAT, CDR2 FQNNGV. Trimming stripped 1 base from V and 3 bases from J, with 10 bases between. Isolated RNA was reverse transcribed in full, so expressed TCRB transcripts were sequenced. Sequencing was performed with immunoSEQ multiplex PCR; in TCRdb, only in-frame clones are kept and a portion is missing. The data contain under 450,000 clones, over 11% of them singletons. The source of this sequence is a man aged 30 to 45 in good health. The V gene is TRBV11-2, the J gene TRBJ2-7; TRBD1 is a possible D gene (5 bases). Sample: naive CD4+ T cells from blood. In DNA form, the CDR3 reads TGTGCCAGCAGCTTAGGTGGGGCAAACTACGAGCAGTACTTC. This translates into CASSLGGANYEQYF.